This is a list of T cell receptor beta chains from one sample in a study of T-cell reconstitution after alpha-beta-depleted transplantation in children. TCRdb re-derived calls from the PCR reads in MiXCR, one entry per CDR3 protein. Of fewer than 550,000 distinct CDR3 sequences in the sample, approximately 10% were seen once. Here the sequenced sample was PBMCs from the stem cell graft donor, taken from the stem cell graft. The receptor set was obtained from a human donor who donated a stem cell graft to a child with acute myeloid leukemia. CDR3s include the opening cysteine and the closing phenylalanine or tryptophan. D genes are given only for firm matches. The listing skips clone size in some rows; elsewhere it reads once, few, many or a size class.

CDR3	DNA	J	D	V	size
CASSLAAYNTDTQYF	TGTGCCAGCAGCTTGGCCGCTTACAATACAGATACGCAGTATTTT	TRBJ2-3	NA	TRBV5-4	few
CASSPWGGSSYEQYF	TGTGCCAGCAGCCCCTGGGGGGGGAGCTCCTACGAGCAGTACTTC	TRBJ2-7	TRBD2	TRBV7-8	NA
CASSPVGGTGGYEQYF	TGCGCCAGCAGCCCCGTAGGTGGGACAGGTGGCTACGAGCAGTACTTC	TRBJ2-7	TRBD1	TRBV5-1	few
CASSHLDTPGTNYGYTF	TGTGCCAGCAGCCACTTAGATACGCCAGGGACTAACTATGGCTACACCTTC	TRBJ1-2	NA	TRBV4-2	few
CASSYGRNLPTNEKLFF	TGTGCCAGCAGTTACGGCAGGAACCTCCCAACTAATGAAAAACTGTTTTTT	TRBJ1-4	NA	TRBV6-5	NA
CSVREGADTEAFF	TGCAGCGTGAGGGAGGGCGCGGACACTGAAGCTTTCTTT	TRBJ1-1	NA	TRBV29-1	many
CASSPDWPYEQYF	TGTGCCAGCAGTCCGGACTGGCCCTACGAGCAGTACTTC	TRBJ2-7	NA	TRBV5-4	NA
CSANSGGGVSMETQYF	TGCAGTGCAAACTCGGGGGGAGGGGTCAGCATGGAGACCCAGTACTTC	TRBJ2-5	TRBD2	TRBV20-1	few
CASSLRWGGGSTDTQYF	TGTGCCAGCAGCTTGCGGTGGGGGGGTGGGAGCACAGATACGCAGTATTTT	TRBJ2-3	TRBD2	TRBV5-5	many
CSARDPNVSPRTSPVSYEQYF	TGCAGTGCTAGAGATCCAAACGTAAGCCCCCGTACCAGTCCCGTTTCCTACGAGCAGTACTTC	TRBJ2-7	NA	TRBV20-1	NA